This TCR beta chain comes out of a study of blood T cell repertoires in COVID-19. Per the germline V gene, CDR1 is LNHDA and CDR2 is SQIVND (reference sequence). V lost 6 bases, J lost 8 bases, and 17 bases lay in between. This CDR3 has 15 amino acids. The table came from immunoSEQ multiplex PCR; TCRdb's copy has only in-frame clones and leaves some out. The table includes over 150,000 clones, 76% detected once. Specimen: peripheral blood. V is TRBV19 and J is TRBJ1-6, with a possible D match to TRBD1 (5 bases). The TCR comes from an elderly woman with acute or convalescent COVID-19. CDR3 protein: CASSPMGGGDSPLHF. CDR3 bases: TGTGCCAGTAGCCCAATGGGGGGAGGGGATTCACCCCTCCACTTT. Together with reference TRBV19 and TRBJ1-6, the CDR3 gives the full variable domain: DGGITQSPKYLFRKEGQNVTLSCEQNLNHDAMYWYRQDPGQGLRLIYYSQIVNDFQKGDIAEGYSVSREKKESFPLTVTSAQKNPTAFYLCASSPMGGGDSPLHFGNGTRLTVT.